The clone carrying this T cell receptor beta chain was observed a few times. Antigen specificity is unknown. In germline, CDR1 is SQVTM, CDR2 ANQGSEA. The V and J ends lost 5 bases and 5 bases respectively, with 13 bases between them. The CDR3 has 12 amino acids. The data originate from a study of cytotoxic CD8 clonotypes in ibrutinib-treated CLL. Study-wide context: After median around six years, approximately 14 stayed in remission, approximately 12 progressed; responses roughly 24 partial, 2 complete.

The assay was immunoSEQ multiplex PCR, and TCRdb's table has in-frame clones only and misses some. The data contain 150,000 to 200,000 clones, about 88% of them seen just once; the ten biggest clones take up around 2.7%. Study results and caveats: While tracking circulating CD8+ T-cell counts, baseline clonality exceeded that of age-matched healthy donors. Contraction or stability on treatment was seen for public clonotypes, which were uncommon.

Sequenced here: PBMCs, sampled at disease progression, from a patient treated with ibrutinib. This receptor was identified in a human donor with chronic lymphocytic leukemia. The gene calls are TRBV29-1 and TRBJ2-7; D gene ambiguous. The CDR3: CSVSETYNEQYF. In DNA form, the CDR3 reads TGCAGCGTTTCCGAGACATACAACGAGCAGTACTTC.